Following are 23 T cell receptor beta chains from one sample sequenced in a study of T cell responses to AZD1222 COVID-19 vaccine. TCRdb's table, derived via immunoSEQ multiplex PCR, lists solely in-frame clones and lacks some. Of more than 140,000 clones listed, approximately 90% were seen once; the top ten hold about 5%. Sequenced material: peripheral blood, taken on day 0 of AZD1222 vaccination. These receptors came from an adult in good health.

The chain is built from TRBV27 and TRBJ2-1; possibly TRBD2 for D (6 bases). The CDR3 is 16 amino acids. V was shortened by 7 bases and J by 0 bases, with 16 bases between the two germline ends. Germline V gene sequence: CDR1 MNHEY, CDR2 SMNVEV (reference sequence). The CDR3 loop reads CASTYGAGPSYNEQFF. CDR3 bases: TGTGCCAGCACCTACGGGGCGGGACCCTCCTACAATGAGCAGTTCTTC.

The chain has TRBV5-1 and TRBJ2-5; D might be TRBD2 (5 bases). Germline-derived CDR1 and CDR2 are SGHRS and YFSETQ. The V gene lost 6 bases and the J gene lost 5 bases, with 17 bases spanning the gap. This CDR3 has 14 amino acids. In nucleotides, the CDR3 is TGCGCCAGCACCGACGCTGGCCCGGGGGAGACCCAGTACTTC. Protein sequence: CASTDAGPGETQYF. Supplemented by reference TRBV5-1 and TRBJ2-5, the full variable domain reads KAGVTQTPRYLIKTRGQQVTLSCSPISGHRSVSWYQQTPGQGLQFLFEYFSETQRNKGNFPGRFSGRQFSNSRSEMNVSTLELGDSALYLCASTDAGPGETQYFGPGTRLLVL.

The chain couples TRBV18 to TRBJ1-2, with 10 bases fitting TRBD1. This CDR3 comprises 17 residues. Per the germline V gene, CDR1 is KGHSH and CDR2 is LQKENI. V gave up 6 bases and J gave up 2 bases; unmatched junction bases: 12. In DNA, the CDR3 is TGTGCCAGCTCCCCAAGGGAGCTGACAGGGGGCAACTATGGCTACACCTTC. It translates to CASSPRELTGGNYGYTF.

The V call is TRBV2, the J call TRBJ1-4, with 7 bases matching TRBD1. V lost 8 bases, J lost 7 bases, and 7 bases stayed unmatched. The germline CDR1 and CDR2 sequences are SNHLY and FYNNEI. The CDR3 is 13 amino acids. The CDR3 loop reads CASSEDRTEKLFF. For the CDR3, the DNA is TGTGCCAGCTCCGAGGACAGGACTGAAAAACTGTTTTTT.

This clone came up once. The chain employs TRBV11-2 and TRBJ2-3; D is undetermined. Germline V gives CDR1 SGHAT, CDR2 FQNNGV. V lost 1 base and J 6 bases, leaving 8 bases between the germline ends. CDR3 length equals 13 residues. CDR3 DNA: TGTGCCAGCAGCTTAGTCTTCGGGGATACGCAGTATTTT. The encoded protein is CASSLVFGDTQYF.

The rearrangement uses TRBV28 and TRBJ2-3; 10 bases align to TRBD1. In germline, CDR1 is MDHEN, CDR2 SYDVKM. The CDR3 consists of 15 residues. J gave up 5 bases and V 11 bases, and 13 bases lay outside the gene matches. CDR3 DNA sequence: TGTGCCGCCGAGCCCTCCGGACAGGGGGAAGATACGCAGTATTTT. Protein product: CAAEPSGQGEDTQYF.

CDR3 DNA sequence: TGTGCCAGTAGTATAGGCGCCGGACTAGCTCAAGAGACCCAGTACTTC. Its translation: CASSIGAGLAQETQYF. The V gene is TRBV19, the J gene TRBJ2-5, with TRBD2 matching over 8 bases. V was clipped by 1 base and J by 2 bases; unmatched bases: 6. Germline CDR1 reads LNHDA; CDR2 reads SQIVND (reference sequence). The CDR3 contains 16 residues.

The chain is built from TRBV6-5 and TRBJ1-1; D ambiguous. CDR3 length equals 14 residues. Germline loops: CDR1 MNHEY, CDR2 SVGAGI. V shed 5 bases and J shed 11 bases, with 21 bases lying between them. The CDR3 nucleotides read TGTGCCAGCAGTACGGCGGACTCAGGCCCTGCGGCTTTCTTT. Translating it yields CASSTADSGPAAFF.

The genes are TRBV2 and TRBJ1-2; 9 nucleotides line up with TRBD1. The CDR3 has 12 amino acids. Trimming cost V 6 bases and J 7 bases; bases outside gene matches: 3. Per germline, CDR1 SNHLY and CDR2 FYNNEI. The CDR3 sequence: CASRGDRAGYTF. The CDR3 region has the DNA TGTGCCAGCAGGGGGGACAGGGCTGGCTACACCTTC.

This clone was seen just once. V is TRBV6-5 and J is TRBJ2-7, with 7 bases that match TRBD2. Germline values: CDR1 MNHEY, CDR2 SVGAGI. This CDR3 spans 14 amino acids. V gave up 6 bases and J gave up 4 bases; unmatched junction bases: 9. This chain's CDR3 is CASRPGLNIYEQYF. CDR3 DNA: TGTGCCAGCAGACCGGGACTAAATATATACGAGCAGTACTTC.

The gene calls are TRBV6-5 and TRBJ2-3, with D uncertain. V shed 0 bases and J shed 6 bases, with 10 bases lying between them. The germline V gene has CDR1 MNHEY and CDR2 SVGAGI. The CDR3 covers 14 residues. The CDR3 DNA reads TGTGCCAGCAGTTACTCGGCCGTAACGGATACGCAGTATTTT. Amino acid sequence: CASSYSAVTDTQYF.

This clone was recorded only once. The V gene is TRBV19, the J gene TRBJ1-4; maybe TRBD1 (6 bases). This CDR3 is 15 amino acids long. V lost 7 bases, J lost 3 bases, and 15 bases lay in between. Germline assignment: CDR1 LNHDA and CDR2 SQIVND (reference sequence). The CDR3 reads CASKDAPGANEKLFF. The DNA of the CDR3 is TGTGCCAGTAAGGATGCGCCAGGGGCTAATGAAAAACTGTTTTTT.

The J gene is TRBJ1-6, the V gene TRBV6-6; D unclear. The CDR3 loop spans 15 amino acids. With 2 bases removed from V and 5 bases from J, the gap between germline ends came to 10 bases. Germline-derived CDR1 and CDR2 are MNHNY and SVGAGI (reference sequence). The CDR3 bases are TGTGCCAGCAGTTACCTGGGCACTGATAATTCACCCCTCCACTTT. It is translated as CASSYLGTDNSPLHF.

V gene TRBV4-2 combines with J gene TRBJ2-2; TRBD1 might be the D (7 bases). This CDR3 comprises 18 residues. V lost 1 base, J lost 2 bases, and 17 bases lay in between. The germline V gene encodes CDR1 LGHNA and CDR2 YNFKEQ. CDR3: CASSQGLGQRVNTGELFF. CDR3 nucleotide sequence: TGTGCCAGCAGCCAAGGGTTGGGACAGCGGGTAAACACCGGGGAGCTGTTTTTT.

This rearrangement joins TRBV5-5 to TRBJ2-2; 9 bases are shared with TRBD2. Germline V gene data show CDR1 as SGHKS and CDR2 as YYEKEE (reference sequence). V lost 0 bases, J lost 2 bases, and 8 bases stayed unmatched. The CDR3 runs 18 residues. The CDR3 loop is CASSLGLAGLSNTGELFF. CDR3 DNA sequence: TGTGCCAGCAGCTTGGGGCTAGCGGGGCTGTCTAACACCGGGGAGCTGTTTTTT. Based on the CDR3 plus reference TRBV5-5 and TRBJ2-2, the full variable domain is DAGVTQSPTHLIKTRGQQVTLRCSPISGHKSVSWYQQVLGQGPQFIFQYYEKEERGRGNFPDRFSARQFPNYSSELNVNALLLGDSALYLCASSLGLAGLSNTGELFFGEGSRLTVL.

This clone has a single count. The CDR3 region has the DNA TGTGCCTGGAGCCCCCGGGTAGGCCCCCCGCTGTTTTTT. Translation gives CAWSPRVGPPLFF. The rearrangement links TRBV30 to TRBJ2-2; D is unclear. Trimming removed 3 bases at V and 13 bases at J, with 18 bases between. Germline assignment: CDR1 GTSNPN and CDR2 SVGIG (reference sequence). CDR3 length equals 13 residues.

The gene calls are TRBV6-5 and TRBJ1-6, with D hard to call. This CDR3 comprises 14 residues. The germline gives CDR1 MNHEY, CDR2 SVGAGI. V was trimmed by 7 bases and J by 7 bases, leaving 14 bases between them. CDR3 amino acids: CASTRESRNSPLHF. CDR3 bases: TGTGCCAGCACCCGAGAAAGCCGGAATTCACCCCTCCACTTT.

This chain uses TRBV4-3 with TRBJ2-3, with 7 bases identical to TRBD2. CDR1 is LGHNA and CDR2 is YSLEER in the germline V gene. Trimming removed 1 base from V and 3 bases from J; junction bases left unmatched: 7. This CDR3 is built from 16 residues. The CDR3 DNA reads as TGCGCCAGCAGCCAAGGGGCTAGCGGTAGAACAGATACGCAGTATTTT. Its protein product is CASSQGASGRTDTQYF.

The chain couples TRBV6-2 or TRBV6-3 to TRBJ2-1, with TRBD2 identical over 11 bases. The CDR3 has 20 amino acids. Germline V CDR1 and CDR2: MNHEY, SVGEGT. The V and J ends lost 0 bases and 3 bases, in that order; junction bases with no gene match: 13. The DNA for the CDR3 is TGTGCCAGCAGTTACTCACCCGGAGTAGCGGGAGGGCCAAACTACAATGAGCAGTTCTTC. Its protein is CASSYSPGVAGGPNYNEQFF.

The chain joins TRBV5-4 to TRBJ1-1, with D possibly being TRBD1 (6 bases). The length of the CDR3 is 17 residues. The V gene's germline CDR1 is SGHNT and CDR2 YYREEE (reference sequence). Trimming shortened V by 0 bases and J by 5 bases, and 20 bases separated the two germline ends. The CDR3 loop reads CASSLVRTDLMGTEAFF. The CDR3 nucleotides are TGTGCCAGCAGCTTGGTCCGGACAGACTTAATGGGAACTGAAGCTTTCTTT.

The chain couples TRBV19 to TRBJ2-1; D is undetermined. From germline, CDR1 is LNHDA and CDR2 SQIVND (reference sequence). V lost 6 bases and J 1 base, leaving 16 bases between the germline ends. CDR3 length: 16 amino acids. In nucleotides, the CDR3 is TGTGCCAGTAGCGTGAGATCTCGTGGGTCCTACAATGAGCAGTTCTTC. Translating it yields CASSVRSRGSYNEQFF.

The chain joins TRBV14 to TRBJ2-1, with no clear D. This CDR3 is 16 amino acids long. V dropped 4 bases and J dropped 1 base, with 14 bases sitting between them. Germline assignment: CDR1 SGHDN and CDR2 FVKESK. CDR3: CASSPPVVGSYNEQFF. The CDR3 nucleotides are TGTGCCAGCAGCCCCCCCGTTGTCGGGTCCTACAATGAGCAGTTCTTC.

CDR3 residues: CASSLETGGVAEAFF. The CDR3 region has the DNA TGTGCCAGCAGTTTGGAGACAGGGGGCGTAGCTGAAGCTTTCTTT. The chain employs TRBV28 and TRBJ1-1; the match to TRBD1 covers 10 bases. Germline V gene data show CDR1 as MDHEN and CDR2 as SYDVKM. This CDR3 region has 15 residues. With V trimmed by 3 bases and J by 6 bases, 7 bases remained unmatched.